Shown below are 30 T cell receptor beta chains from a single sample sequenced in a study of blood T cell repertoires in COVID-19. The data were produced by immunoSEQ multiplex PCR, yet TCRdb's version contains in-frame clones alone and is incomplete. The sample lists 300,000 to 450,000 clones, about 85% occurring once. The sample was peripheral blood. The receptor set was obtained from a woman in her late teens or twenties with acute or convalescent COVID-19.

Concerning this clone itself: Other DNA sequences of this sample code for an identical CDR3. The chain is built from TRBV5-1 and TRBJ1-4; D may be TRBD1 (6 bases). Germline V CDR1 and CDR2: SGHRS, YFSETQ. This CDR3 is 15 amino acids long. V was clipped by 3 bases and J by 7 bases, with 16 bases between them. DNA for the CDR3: TGCGCCAGCAGCTCCTCGGGGGGGCAGGGTGAAAAACTGTTTTTT. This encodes CASSSSGGQGEKLFF.

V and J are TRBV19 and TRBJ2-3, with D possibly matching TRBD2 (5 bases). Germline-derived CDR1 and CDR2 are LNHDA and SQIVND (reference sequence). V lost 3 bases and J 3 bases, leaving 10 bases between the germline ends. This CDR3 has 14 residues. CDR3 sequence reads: CASSMDSRTDTQYF. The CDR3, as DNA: TGTGCCAGTAGTATGGACTCGAGAACAGATACGCAGTATTTT.

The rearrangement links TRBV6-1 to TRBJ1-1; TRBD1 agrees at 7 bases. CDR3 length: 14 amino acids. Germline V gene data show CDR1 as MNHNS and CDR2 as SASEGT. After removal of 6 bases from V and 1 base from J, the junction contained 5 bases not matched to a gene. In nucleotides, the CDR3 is TGTGCCAGCAGCTCCCGGACAGGGAACACTGAAGCTTTCTTT. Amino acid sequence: CASSSRTGNTEAFF.

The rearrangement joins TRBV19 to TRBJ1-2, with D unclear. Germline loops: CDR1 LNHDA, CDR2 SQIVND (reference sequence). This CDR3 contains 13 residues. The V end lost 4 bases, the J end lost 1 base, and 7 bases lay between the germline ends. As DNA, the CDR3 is TGTGCCAGTAGTACGAACAGTAACTATGGCTACACCTTC. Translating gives CASSTNSNYGYTF.

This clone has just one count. Here the CDR3 DNA reads TGTGCCAGCAGCCAAGAGCCCACAGTTACCTACGAGCAGTACTTC. Amino acid sequence: CASSQEPTVTYEQYF. The V call is TRBV4-2, the J call TRBJ2-7; D is unresolved. The CDR3 runs 15 residues. Germline CDR1 is LGHNA and CDR2 is YNFKEQ. The germline V and J ends were trimmed by 0 bases and 2 bases, with 11 bases remaining between them.

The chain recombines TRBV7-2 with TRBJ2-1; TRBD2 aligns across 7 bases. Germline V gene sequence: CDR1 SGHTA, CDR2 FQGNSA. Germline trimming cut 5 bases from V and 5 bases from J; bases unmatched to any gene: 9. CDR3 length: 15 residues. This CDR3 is CASSPRLAADNEQFF. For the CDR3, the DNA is TGTGCCAGCAGCCCAAGACTAGCAGCGGACAATGAGCAGTTCTTC.

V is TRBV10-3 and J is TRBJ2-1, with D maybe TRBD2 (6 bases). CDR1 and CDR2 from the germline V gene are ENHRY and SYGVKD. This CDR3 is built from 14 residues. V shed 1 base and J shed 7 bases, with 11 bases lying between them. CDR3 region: CAISEFIGGNEQFF. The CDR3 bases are TGTGCCATCAGTGAGTTCATTGGGGGGAATGAGCAGTTCTTC.

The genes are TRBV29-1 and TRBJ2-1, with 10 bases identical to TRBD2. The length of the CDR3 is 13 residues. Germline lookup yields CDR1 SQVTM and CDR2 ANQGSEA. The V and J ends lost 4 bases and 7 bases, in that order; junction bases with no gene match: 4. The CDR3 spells CSVASGSGNEQFF. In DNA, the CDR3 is TGCAGCGTTGCTAGCGGGAGTGGGAATGAGCAGTTCTTC.

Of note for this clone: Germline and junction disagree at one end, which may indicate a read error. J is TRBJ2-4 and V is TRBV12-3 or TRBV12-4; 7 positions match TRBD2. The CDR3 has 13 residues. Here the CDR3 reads CASSLAEGAIQYF. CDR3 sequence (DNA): TGTGCCAGCAGTCTAGCGGAGGGTGCCATTCAGTACTTC.

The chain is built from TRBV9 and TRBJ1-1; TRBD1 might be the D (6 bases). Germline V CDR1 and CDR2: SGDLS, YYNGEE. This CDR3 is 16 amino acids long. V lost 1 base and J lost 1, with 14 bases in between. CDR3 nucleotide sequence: TGTGCCAGCAGCGTACAATCGGGACATAAGAACACTGAAGCTTTCTTT. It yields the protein CASSVQSGHKNTEAFF.

In DNA, the CDR3 is TGTGCCAGCAGTGACCGCTCCTACGAGCAGTACTTC. Protein product: CASSDRSYEQYF. The gene calls are TRBV25-1 and TRBJ2-7; D gene unclear. Germline values: CDR1 MGHDK, CDR2 SYGVNS. Trimming took 3 bases from V and 0 from J, leaving 3 bases between them. The CDR3 sequence is 12 residues long.

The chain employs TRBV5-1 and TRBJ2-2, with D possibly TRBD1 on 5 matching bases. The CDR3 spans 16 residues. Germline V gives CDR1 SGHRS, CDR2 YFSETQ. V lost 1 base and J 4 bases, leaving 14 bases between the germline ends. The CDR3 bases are TGCGCCAGCAGCTTGCTACAGGCCCCTGGCACCGGGGAGCTGTTTTTT. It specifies CASSLLQAPGTGELFF.

CDR3 nucleotides: TGTGCCACGCGGGGGCTCGCTAATGAAAAACTGTTTTTT. It specifies CATRGLANEKLFF. The chain has TRBV6-5 and TRBJ1-4; maybe TRBD1 (6 bases). Germline V CDR1 and CDR2: MNHEY, SVGAGI. The CDR3 runs 13 residues. Deletions cut 10 bases from V and 3 bases from J, with 12 bases between.

For the CDR3, the DNA is TGTGCCAGTAGTATAGACGGCAGTTGGCGGGGTGGGGCCAACGTCCTGACTTTC. The encoded protein is CASSIDGSWRGGANVLTF. This chain uses TRBV19 with TRBJ2-6; possibly TRBD2 for D (6 bases). The CDR3 is 18 amino acids. Per germline, CDR1 LNHDA and CDR2 SQIVND (reference sequence). Trimming cost V 0 bases and J 3 bases, with 15 bases left between them. Drawing the rest from reference TRBV19 and TRBJ2-6, the complete variable domain is DGGITQSPKYLFRKEGQNVTLSCEQNLNHDAMYWYRQDPGQGLRLIYYSQIVNDFQKGDIAEGYSVSREKKESFPLTVTSAQKNPTAFYLCASSIDGSWRGGANVLTFGAGSRLTVL.

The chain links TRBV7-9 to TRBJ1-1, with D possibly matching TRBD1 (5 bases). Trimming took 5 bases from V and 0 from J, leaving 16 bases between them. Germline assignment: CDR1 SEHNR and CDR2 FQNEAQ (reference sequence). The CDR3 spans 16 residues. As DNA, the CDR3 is TGTGCCAGCAGCCTCCTTAGGGGAAATATGAACACTGAAGCTTTCTTT. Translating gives CASSLLRGNMNTEAFF.

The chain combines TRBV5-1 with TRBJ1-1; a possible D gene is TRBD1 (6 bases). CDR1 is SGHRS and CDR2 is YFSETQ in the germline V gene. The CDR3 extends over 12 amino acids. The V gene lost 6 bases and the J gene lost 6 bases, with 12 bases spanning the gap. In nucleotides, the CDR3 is TGCGCCAGCACAGGGGATAAAGCTGAAGCTTTCTTT. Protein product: CASTGDKAEAFF.

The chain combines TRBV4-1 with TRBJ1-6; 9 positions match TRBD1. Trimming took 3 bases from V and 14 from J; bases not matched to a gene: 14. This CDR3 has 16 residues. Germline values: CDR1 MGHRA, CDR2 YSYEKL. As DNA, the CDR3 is TGCGCCAGCAGCCAGGACAAGACAGGGGGATATTTCACCCTCCACTTT. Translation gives CASSQDKTGGYFTLHF.

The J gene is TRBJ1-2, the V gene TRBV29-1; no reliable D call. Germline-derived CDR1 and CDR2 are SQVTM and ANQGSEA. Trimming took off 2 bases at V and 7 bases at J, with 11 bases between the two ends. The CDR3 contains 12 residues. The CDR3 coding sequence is TGCAGCGTTGAATTACATCGGGGTGGCTACACCTTC. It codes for CSVELHRGGYTF.

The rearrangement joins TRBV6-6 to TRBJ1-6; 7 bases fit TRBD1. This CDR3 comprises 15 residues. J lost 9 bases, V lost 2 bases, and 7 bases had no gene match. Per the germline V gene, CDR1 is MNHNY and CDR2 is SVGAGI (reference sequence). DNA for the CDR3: TGTGCCAGCAGTTACCCGACAGGGCACTTTTCACCCCTCCACTTT. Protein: CASSYPTGHFSPLHF.

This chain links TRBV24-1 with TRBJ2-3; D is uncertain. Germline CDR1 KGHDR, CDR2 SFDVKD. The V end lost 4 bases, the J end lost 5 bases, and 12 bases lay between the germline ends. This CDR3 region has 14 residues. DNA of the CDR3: TGTGCCACCAGTGAACCAGGCTCCGGAGATACGCAGTATTTT. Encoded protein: CATSEPGSGDTQYF.

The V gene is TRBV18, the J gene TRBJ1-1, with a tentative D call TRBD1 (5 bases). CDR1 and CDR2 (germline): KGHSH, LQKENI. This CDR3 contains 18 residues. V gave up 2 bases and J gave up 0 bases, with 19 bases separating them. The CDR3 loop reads CASSPTGPRATLNTEAFF. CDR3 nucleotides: TGTGCCAGCTCACCAACAGGTCCCCGGGCAACCTTGAACACTGAAGCTTTCTTT. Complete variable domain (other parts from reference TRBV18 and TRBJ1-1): NAGVMQNPRHLVRRRGQEARLRCSPMKGHSHVYWYRQLPEEGLKFMVYLQKENIIDESGMPKERFSAEFPKEGPSILRIQQVVRGDSAAYFCASSPTGPRATLNTEAFFGQGTRLTVV.

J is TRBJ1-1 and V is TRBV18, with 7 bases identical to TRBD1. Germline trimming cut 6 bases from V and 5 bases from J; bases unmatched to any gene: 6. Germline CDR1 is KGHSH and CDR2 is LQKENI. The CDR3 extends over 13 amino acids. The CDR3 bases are TGTGCCAGCTCCCAAAAGGGGGCTACTGAAGCTTTCTTT. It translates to CASSQKGATEAFF.

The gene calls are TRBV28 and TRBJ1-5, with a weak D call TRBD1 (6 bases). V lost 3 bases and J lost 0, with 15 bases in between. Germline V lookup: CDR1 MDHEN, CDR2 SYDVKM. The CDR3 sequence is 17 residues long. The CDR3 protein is CASSLGTRVYSNQPQHF. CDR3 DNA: TGTGCCAGCAGTTTGGGGACAAGGGTTTATAGCAATCAGCCCCAGCATTTT.

In DNA, the CDR3 is TGTGCCACCAGCGGCTGGACAGGAGGGTATTTGGACAATGAGCAGTTCTTC. As protein: CATSGWTGGYLDNEQFF. The V call is TRBV15, the J call TRBJ2-1, with a tentative D call TRBD1 (7 bases). This CDR3 has 17 residues. From germline, CDR1 is LNHNV and CDR2 YYDKDF (reference sequence). Between the trimmed V and J ends, which lost 5 bases and 5 bases, there was a span of 22 bases.

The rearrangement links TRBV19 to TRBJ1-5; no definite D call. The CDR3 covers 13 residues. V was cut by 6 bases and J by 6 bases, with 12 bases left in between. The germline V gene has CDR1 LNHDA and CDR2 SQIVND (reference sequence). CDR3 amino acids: CASSGGGLQPQHF. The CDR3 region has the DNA TGTGCCAGTAGCGGAGGAGGGCTTCAGCCCCAGCATTTT.

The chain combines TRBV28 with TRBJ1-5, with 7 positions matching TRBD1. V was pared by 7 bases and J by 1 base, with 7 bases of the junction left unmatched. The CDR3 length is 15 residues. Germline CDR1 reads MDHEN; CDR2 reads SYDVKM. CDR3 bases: TGTGCCAGCAAACATCAGGGGGACAGCAATCAGCCCCAGCATTTT. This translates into CASKHQGDSNQPQHF.

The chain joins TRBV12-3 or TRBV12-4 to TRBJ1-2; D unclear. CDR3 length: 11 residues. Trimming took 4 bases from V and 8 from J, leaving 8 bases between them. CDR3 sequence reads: CASSYARGYTF. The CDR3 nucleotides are TGTGCCAGCAGTTACGCCAGGGGCTACACCTTC.

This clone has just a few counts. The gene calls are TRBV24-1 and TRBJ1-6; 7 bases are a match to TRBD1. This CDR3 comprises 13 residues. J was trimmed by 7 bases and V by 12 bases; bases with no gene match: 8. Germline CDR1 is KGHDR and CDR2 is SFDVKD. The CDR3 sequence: CASAGGINSPLHF. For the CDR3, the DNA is TGTGCCTCGGCAGGGGGTATCAATTCACCCCTCCACTTT.

The CDR3 coding sequence is TGTGCCAGCAGCGAGACTAGCTCGGGCACAGATACGCAGTATTTT. Its protein product is CASSETSSGTDTQYF. The V gene is TRBV28, the J gene TRBJ2-3; 7 bases are a match to TRBD2. The length of the CDR3 is 15 residues. The trim removed 6 bases at V and 1 base at J, leaving 7 bases unmatched. Germline CDR1 and CDR2: MDHEN and SYDVKM.

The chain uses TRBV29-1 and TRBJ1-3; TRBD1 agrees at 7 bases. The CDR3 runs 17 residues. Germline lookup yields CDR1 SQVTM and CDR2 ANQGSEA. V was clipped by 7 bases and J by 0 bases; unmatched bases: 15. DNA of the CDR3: TGCAGCGCGCGAGGGGGCCCCGAGGCTCTCTCTGGAAACACCATATATTTT. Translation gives CSARGGPEALSGNTIYF.